This T cell receptor (beta chain) was recovered during a study of T-cell reconstitution after alpha-beta-depleted transplantation in children. Unique molecular identifiers were incorporated during preparation of the TCRbeta library. TCRdb independently ran MiXCR on the PCR reads; one entry per CDR3 protein. This sample carries 700,000 to 950,000 distinct CDR3 sequences, roughly 15% of them seen once, and the ten largest clones take roughly 4.8%. General study results and limits: Surviving recipient T cells and thymic progenitors accounted for the high day-60 TCRbeta diversity observed in some patients. In patients about two months after transplant, alpha-beta T cells reportedly arose from several hundred expanded graft clones. From newly produced T cells came most of the T-cell counts and diversity one year after transplant.

V was cut by 3 bases and J by 3 bases, with 8 bases left in between. Germline-derived CDR1 and CDR2 are MGHDK and SYGVNS. The CDR3 is 14 residues long. This clonotype was detected only a few times. Antigen: not known. The chain uses TRBV25-1 and TRBJ2-2; the D is unclear. Here the sequenced sample was PBMCs, mostly from graft donor cells, taken 360 days after TCRalphabeta/CD19-depleted stem cell transplant. This TCR was sampled from a male patient under 18 who had a stem cell transplant for acute lymphoblastic leukemia, so the T cells may come from the graft donor. CDR3 bases: TGTGCCAGCAGTGATCGGACGTACACCGGGGAGCTGTTTTTT. This codes for CASSDRTYTGELFF. The full variable domain, rest sourced from reference TRBV25-1 and TRBJ2-2, is EADIYQTPRYLVIGTGKKITLECSQTMGHDKMYWYQQDPGMELHLIHYSYGVNSTEKGDLSSESTVSRIRTEHFPLTLESARPSHTSQYLCASSDRTYTGELFFGEGSRLTVL.